This T cell receptor beta chain was obtained from a study of blood T cell repertoires in COVID-19 (TCRdb year 2020). Background for the entire study: Samples covering the acute and convalescent phases of COVID-19 were provided by collaborators in the United States, Italy and Spain. The sample metadata nearly always contained a de-identified subject ID, COVID-19 status, age in years and sex. The samples were drawn from the first 160 participants of the ongoing ImmuneRACE study and from 950 to 1,500 subjects provided by 6 global collaborators. A freely available public database, intended as a resource for researchers studying the immune response to SARS-CoV-2, is where the repertoires were released. The prospective study material was composed of cDNA or gDNA derived from T cells, B-cell-depleted T cells, or PBMCs. Subjects who had been exposed to COVID-19, were actively infected with it, or had recovered from it provided the deeply sampled blood TCRbeta repertoires that made up the dataset. HLA class I and class II types, where available, came from metadata supplied by the sample provider rather than from assay-based typing.

Broader findings and caveats from the paper: The amount of clinical and demographic metadata varied by source and participant and was provided uncurated.

TCRbeta CDR3 regions were amplified from genomic DNA by means of the immunoSEQ Assay, a bias-controlled multiplex PCR. In the authors' own workflow: The number of nucleated cells in each sample was estimated from the amplification of reference gene primers within the assay. Sequence reads were collapsed and filtered to measure the absolute abundance of every unique TCRbeta CDR3 rearrangement. Productive Simpson clonality was computed per sample as the square root of Simpson's diversity index over productive rearrangements. TCRdb limited this immuneACCESS table to in-frame rearrangements with V and J called. A share of clones is missing; checked studies link under half to unresolved V genes, and the rest is unexplained. From that table come the V and J calls and clone size; the DNA was used to work out D and trimming. This sample lists fewer than 200,000 clones; almost 80% were detected once. The top ten constitute 26% of the sample.

Inclusive of the bounding cysteine and phenylalanine, the CDR3 is 13 residues long. Of all the DNA, just the CDR3 is kept, 39 bases in frame from base 1. CDR1 SGDLS and CDR2 YYNGEE are derived from the germline V gene. The germline ends are 5 bases apart after V is trimmed by 4 bases and J by 0 bases. The table lists this clone with a count of one. The specificity of this receptor is unknown. Base qualities are not recorded, but no much larger clone differs from it by a single base. Collaborating institutions collected whole blood in K2EDTA tubes following their own protocols. Collaborator samples were shipped for TCRbeta analysis as frozen whole blood, isolated PBMCs, or DNA extracted from either sample type.

The sequence was collected from a woman aged 70-85 years with acute or convalescent COVID-19. Sequences were obtained from peripheral blood. The rearrangement joined TRBV9 to TRBJ1-3; the D gene cannot be named for sure. The sequence in DNA is TGTGCCAGCAGCATAAACTCTGGAAACACCATATATTTT. It encodes CASSINSGNTIYF.